Following are 22 T cell receptor beta chains from one sample sequenced in a study of CD8 T cells in Susac syndrome. RNA totalling 0.5 to 1 ug underwent reverse transcription with random hexamers. Via MiXCR, TCRdb re-called the immunoSEQ multiplex PCR reads, giving one row per CDR3 protein. Among roughly 120,000 distinct CDR3 sequences listed, roughly 95% were seen once. The specimen sequenced was CD4+ T cells from PBMCs. Receptors were obtained from a human donor in good health.

This chain links TRBV24-1 with TRBJ2-5; 7 nucleotides line up with TRBD1. V trimming: 0 bases; J trimming: 3 bases; junction bases outside the gene matches: 9. Germline V CDR1 and CDR2: KGHDR, SFDVKD. The CDR3 totals 17 residues. The CDR3: CATSDLTEQGLEETQYF. In nucleotides, the CDR3 is TGTGCCACCAGTGATTTGACCGAACAGGGGTTGGAAGAGACCCAGTACTTC.

This chain uses TRBV3-1 with TRBJ2-1; 12 bases align to TRBD2. Germline values: CDR1 LGHDT, CDR2 YNNKEL (reference sequence). The J segment lost 6 bases and the V segment lost 1 base, leaving 4 bases of the junction unmatched. The CDR3 is made up of 16 amino acids. The CDR3 is CASSQASSGRVNEQFF. For the CDR3, the DNA is TGTGCCAGCAGCCAAGCCTCTAGCGGGAGGGTCAATGAGCAGTTCTTC.

V gene TRBV29-1 combines with J gene TRBJ2-7; TRBD1 agrees at 10 bases. The CDR3 sequence is 13 residues long. The germline CDR1 and CDR2 sequences are SQVTM and ANQGSEA. Trimming took 3 bases from V and 4 from J; bases not matched to a gene: 3. CDR3 coding DNA: TGCAGCGTTGACTCGGACAGGGGGTACGAGCAGTACTTC. Its translation is CSVDSDRGYEQYF.

The genes are TRBV30 and TRBJ1-5; 7 nucleotides agree with TRBD1. Germline V gene data show CDR1 as GTSNPN and CDR2 as SVGIG (reference sequence). CDR3 length equals 13 residues. V dropped 2 bases and J dropped 4; count of bases not matched to a gene: 2. In nucleotides, the CDR3 is TGTGCCTGGAGTTCGGGACAGAATCAGCCCCAGCATTTT. As protein: CAWSSGQNQPQHF. Full variable domain (remainder filled in from reference TRBV30 and TRBJ1-5): SQTIHQWPATLVQPVGSPLSLECTVEGTSNPNLYWYRQAAGRGLQLLFYSVGIGQISSEVPQNLSASRPQDRQFILSSKKLLLSDSGFYLCAWSSGQNQPQHFGDGTRLSIL.

The chain has TRBV9 and TRBJ2-3; D perhaps matches TRBD2 (6 bases). Trimming pared 6 bases from V and 5 bases from J, leaving 16 bases between. In germline, CDR1 is SGDLS, CDR2 YYNGEE. This CDR3 contains 14 residues. CDR3 bases: TGTGCCAGCATTAACCCGGACGGGAGAGATACGCAGTATTTT. Translated: CASINPDGRDTQYF.

This clonotype appeared a single time. In DNA, the CDR3 is TGTGCCAGCAGCCAAGGAGGGGGTTCGGTACTAGCCTCCGAGCAGTACTTC. Its translation: CASSQGGGSVLASEQYF. V and J are TRBV3-1 and TRBJ2-7; D tentatively fits TRBD1 or TRBD2 (6 bases each). The CDR3 covers 17 residues. Germline-derived CDR1 and CDR2 are LGHDT and YNNKEL (reference sequence). V was cut by 1 base and J by 6 bases, with 22 bases left in between.

V usage is TRBV6-5 and J usage is TRBJ2-7; 10 bases are shared with TRBD1. This CDR3 comprises 14 residues. The J segment lost 6 bases and the V segment lost 6 bases, leaving 8 bases of the junction unmatched. The germline V gene has CDR1 MNHEY and CDR2 SVGAGI. DNA for the CDR3: TGTGCCAGCAGAGGACAGGGGGTGTTCTCCGAGCAGTACTTC. Amino acid sequence: CASRGQGVFSEQYF.

DNA for the CDR3: TGCGCCAGCAGCCCGGGGACTAGCGGAGGGGTAGATACGCAGTATTTT. The encoded protein is CASSPGTSGGVDTQYF. The V and J genes are TRBV4-1 and TRBJ2-3; 11 bases align to TRBD2. Germline values: CDR1 MGHRA, CDR2 YSYEKL. Trimming cost V 4 bases and J 5 bases; bases outside gene matches: 8. The CDR3 sequence is 16 residues long.

This chain joins TRBV20-1 and TRBJ2-1, with 14 bases identical to TRBD2. CDR1 is DFQATT, CDR2 SNEGSKA, per germline (reference sequence). V trimming: 3 bases; J trimming: 9 bases; junction bases outside the gene matches: 7. The CDR3 length is 15 residues. This CDR3 is CSASTTSGRVGEQFF. In DNA, the CDR3 is TGCAGTGCTAGTACGACTAGCGGGAGGGTCGGTGAGCAGTTCTTC.

The chain joins TRBV7-9 to TRBJ2-5; TRBD1 aligns across 7 bases. Per germline, CDR1 SEHNR and CDR2 FQNEAQ (reference sequence). V was pared by 1 base and J by 1 base, with 6 bases of the junction left unmatched. The CDR3 extends over 16 amino acids. CDR3 residues: CASSLDRGVVQETQYF. The CDR3 coding sequence is TGTGCCAGCAGCTTAGACAGGGGAGTGGTCCAAGAGACCCAGTACTTC.

The CDR3 coding sequence is TGCAGCGTTAAGCGGGAGGGTAGCACAGATACGCAGTATTTT. It yields the protein CSVKREGSTDTQYF. V is TRBV29-1 and J is TRBJ2-3; 10 bases align to TRBD2. The CDR3 spans 14 residues. Germline values: CDR1 SQVTM, CDR2 ANQGSEA. With 5 bases clipped from V and 0 bases from J, the junction kept 2 bases outside the gene matches.

This clonotype has a single count. The chain carries TRBV20-1 and TRBJ1-2, with 7 bases identical to TRBD1. J gave up 5 bases and V 0 bases, and 15 bases lay outside the gene matches. CDR1 and CDR2 (germline): DFQATT, SNEGSKA (reference sequence). This CDR3 region has 17 residues. The CDR3 DNA reads TGCAGTGCTAGAGATATTCGGTCCGGGACAGCAATTTATGGCTACACCTTC. Translation: CSARDIRSGTAIYGYTF.

The chain combines TRBV7-2 with TRBJ2-7; 8 bases line up with TRBD1. Germline lookup yields CDR1 SGHTA and CDR2 FQGNSA. V trimming: 0 bases; J trimming: 6 bases; junction bases outside the gene matches: 4. The CDR3 spans 14 residues. The CDR3 here is CASSLARTGPEQYF. CDR3 sequence (DNA): TGTGCCAGCAGCTTAGCAAGGACAGGGCCCGAGCAGTACTTC.

The J gene is TRBJ2-1, the V gene TRBV24-1, with 7 positions matching TRBD1. CDR3 length: 15 residues. The V segment lost 0 bases and the J segment 7 bases; nucleotides outside the gene matches: 5. Per the germline V gene, CDR1 is KGHDR and CDR2 is SFDVKD. As DNA, the CDR3 is TGTGCCACCAGTGATTTGTTCAGGGGGATAAATGAGCAGTTCTTC. As protein: CATSDLFRGINEQFF.

V and J are TRBV15 and TRBJ1-1; possibly TRBD1 for D (5 bases). CDR1 and CDR2 (germline): LNHNV, YYDKDF (reference sequence). The CDR3 contains 15 residues. V was clipped by 4 bases and J by 6 bases, with 18 bases between them. Written as DNA, the CDR3 is TGTGCCACCAGCACCCTCGACCCTAGACAGCCTGAAGCTTTCTTT. Protein product: CATSTLDPRQPEAFF.

This chain joins TRBV2 and TRBJ2-2, with 8 bases fitting TRBD1. In germline, CDR1 is SNHLY, CDR2 FYNNEI. The V gene end was trimmed by 6 bases and the J gene end by 2 bases; junction bases not matched to a gene: 5. The CDR3 has 15 residues. DNA of the CDR3: TGTGCCAGCAGCCCCGGGACAGGAAACACCGGGGAGCTGTTTTTT. Its protein is CASSPGTGNTGELFF.

The rearrangement links TRBV5-6 to TRBJ2-5; D unresolved. The germline V and J ends were trimmed by 2 bases and 5 bases, with 13 bases remaining between them. Germline V gene sequence: CDR1 SGHDT, CDR2 YYEEEE. The CDR3 contains 14 residues. CDR3: CASSLAARWETQYF. CDR3 nucleotide sequence: TGTGCCAGCAGCTTAGCAGCCCGATGGGAGACCCAGTACTTC. Looking up the rest from reference TRBV5-6 and TRBJ2-5 gives the full variable domain: DAGVTQSPTHLIKTRGQQVTLRCSPKSGHDTVSWYQQALGQGPQFIFQYYEEEERQRGNFPDRFSGHQFPNYSSELNVNALLLGDSALYLCASSLAARWETQYFGPGTRLLVL.

The chain links TRBV12-3 or TRBV12-4 to TRBJ1-1; unclear D gene. V was trimmed by 4 bases and J by 3 bases, leaving 9 bases between them. CDR3 length: 13 amino acids. As DNA, the CDR3 is TGTGCCAGCAGTTCCACTTCCCACACTGAAGCTTTCTTT. Amino acids: CASSSTSHTEAFF.

This rearrangement joins TRBV13 to TRBJ2-4; the D gene is possibly TRBD2 (6 bases). Per the germline V gene, CDR1 is PRHDT and CDR2 is FYEKMQ (reference sequence). This CDR3 is built from 20 residues. V was cut by 4 bases and J by 3 bases, with 28 bases left in between. The CDR3 bases are TGTGCCAGCAGCTCCACTTACGAAGACTTCAGCCTCGGGGGCAAAAACATTCAGTACTTC. Protein sequence: CASSSTYEDFSLGGKNIQYF.

V gene TRBV29-1 combines with J gene TRBJ1-5; 9 positions agree with TRBD1. The V and J ends lost 6 bases and 1 base, in that order; junction bases with no gene match: 13. CDR1 is SQVTM and CDR2 is ANQGSEA in the germline V gene. The CDR3 covers 17 residues. This CDR3 is CSVSTGGGYGSNQPQHF. The CDR3 nucleotides read TGCAGCGTCTCGACAGGGGGTGGGTATGGCAGCAATCAGCCCCAGCATTTT.

The V and J genes are TRBV3-1 and TRBJ1-4; D call uncertain. This CDR3 spans 16 amino acids. Germline V lookup: CDR1 LGHDT, CDR2 YNNKEL (reference sequence). The ends were cut back, 0 bases at V and 0 bases at J, with 8 bases in the middle. The CDR3 DNA is TGTGCCAGCAGCCAAGATCTCCGGGCAACTAATGAAAAACTGTTTTTT. It translates to CASSQDLRATNEKLFF.

The chain links TRBV15 to TRBJ2-7; 7 nucleotides agree with TRBD2. CDR1 and CDR2 from the germline V gene are LNHNV and YYDKDF (reference sequence). The trim removed 0 bases at V and 3 bases at J, leaving 8 bases unmatched. There are 16 residues in the CDR3. The CDR3 protein is CATSRDGAGVIYEQYF. The CDR3 nucleotides are TGTGCCACCAGCAGAGATGGGGCGGGGGTTATCTACGAGCAGTACTTC. Drawing the rest from reference TRBV15 and TRBJ2-7, the complete variable domain is DAMVIQNPRYQVTQFGKPVTLSCSQTLNHNVMYWYQQKSSQAPKLLFHYYDKDFNNEADTPDNFQSRRPNTSFCFLDIRSPGLGDTAMYLCATSRDGAGVIYEQYFGPGTRLTVT.